This TCR beta chain was captured by sequencing in a study of CD8 T cells in Susac syndrome (dated by TCRdb to the late 2010s). For context, the study as a whole: Among the sequenced Susac syndrome patients, roughly six had clinically active disease and eight were in clinical remission. Susac syndrome patients were therapy-naive, on corticosteroids (some also receiving IVIg), or on IVIg alone at blood withdrawal. The study used repertoire sequencing to test whether antigen drove CD8+ T cell activation and differentiation in Susac syndrome. CD8+ T cell repertoire clonality was compared between more than ten healthy donors, roughly 14 Susac syndrome patients and around 16 multiple sclerosis patients. What the authors observed across the whole study: Looking at Susac-specific public clones, the researchers identified around 15 in the total CD8+ repertoire and five or six in the CD8+ TEMRA repertoire. Clonal expansion was observed in Susac syndrome CD8+ repertoires, with the highest expansion in CD8+ TEMRA cells and greater expansion in clinically active than in remitting patients. The TCR sequencing and HLA analysis was acknowledged to have included a relatively small number of individuals.

Peripheral blood CD8+ and CD4+ T cells from healthy donors, Susac syndrome patients and multiple sclerosis patients were profiled by high-throughput TCR beta sequencing. The Susac syndrome patients fulfilled recently defined diagnostic criteria for definite or probable disease. Bulk CD8+ and CD4+ T cells were purified by magnetic negative isolation, whereas CD8+ TEMRA cells were enriched by FACS. Blood was drawn into EDTA tubes, processed within 24 hours, and PBMCs were isolated by density gradient centrifugation. PBMCs destined for TCR sequencing were cryopreserved in liquid nitrogen and later thawed in a 37 °C water bath. A purity of at least 90% was achieved for sorted or isolated CD4+, CD8+ and CD8+ TEMRA cells. On this clonotype: Its antigen is still unknown. Base qualities are not provided; no much larger clone lies one nucleotide away.

The CDR3 numbers 12 residues from cysteine through phenylalanine. Kept here is only the CDR3 DNA, which spans 36 bases and is read in frame from base 1. V loses 6 bases of germline sequence and J loses 6 bases, and the interval between the two ends is 9 bases. Reading the germline V gene gives CDR1 MGHDK and CDR2 SYGVNS. RNA was extracted using the RNeasy kit, and about 0.45 to 1 ug of the RNA was reverse transcribed with random hexamers. The immunoSEQ multiplex PCR assay, covering 54 Vbeta and 13 Jbeta segments, was used to amplify TCR beta CDR3 regions. To correct PCR amplification bias, a synthetic template baseline was used for both primer optimization and computational correction. In the original analysis: Reads were annotated to V, D and J genes per IMGT and analyzed with immunoSEQ Analyzer, keeping only productive sequences. Clonality was computed as one minus Shannon entropy normalized by log2 of the number of productive unique sequences. Public and private clones were assessed among the 100 most prevalent clones of each patient and control. A clone was defined as Susac-specific if it was absent from the healthy and MS cohorts, from more than 850 published viral clones and from other ImmuneACCESS disease sequences. TCRdb itself trimmed the public reads at Q25 with fastp, ran MiXCR and retained productive beta chains. Rows merge per CDR3 protein into single entries with the most common DNA and genes. V and J calls and clone size were set by TCRdb, not the authors. Across this sample there are 120,000 or so distinct CDR3 sequences, with over 85% seen only once. The top ten constitute around 0.2% of the sample.

This receptor was taken from a human donor with Susac syndrome. The sequenced sample was CD8+ T cells from PBMCs. Recombination linked TRBV25-1 to TRBJ2-1; a tentative D call is TRBD1 (6 bases match). The CDR3 protein: CASSSTGNEQFF. The nucleotide sequence reads TGTGCCAGCAGCTCGACAGGCAATGAGCAGTTCTTC.